The 9 T cell receptor beta chains in this list originate from one sample, sequenced in a study of blood T cell repertoires in COVID-19. Clones were read by immunoSEQ multiplex PCR, and TCRdb kept only the in-frame ones, dropping some. The table has some 340,000 clones, around 83% seen once; the top ten hold 5% to 6%. What was sequenced was PBMCs or T cells enriched from blood (not recorded which). The receptors originated from a woman aged 45-65 years who had recovered from COVID-19.

The CDR3 coding sequence is TGCAGCGTCGGGGAGAGCAATCAGCCCCAGCATTTT. Residues: CSVGESNQPQHF. The chain joins TRBV29-1 to TRBJ1-5, with D hard to call. CDR1 SQVTM and CDR2 ANQGSEA come from the germline V gene. CDR3 length equals 12 residues. V lost 6 bases, J lost 1 base, and 7 bases lay in between. Combining the CDR3 with reference TRBV29-1 and TRBJ1-5 gives the whole variable domain SAVISQKPSRDICQRGTSLTIQCQVDSQVTMMFWYRQQPGQSLTLIATANQGSEATYESGFVIDKFPISRPNLTFSTLTVSNMSPEDSSIYLCSVGESNQPQHFGDGTRLSIL.

Turning to this clone: Because the CDR3 is missing its conserved closing phenylalanine or tryptophan, this is likely a read error. The chain recombines TRBV19 with TRBJ1-1; TRBD1 is a possible D gene (6 bases). The CDR3 covers 18 residues. The germline V gene has CDR1 LNHDA and CDR2 SQIVND (reference sequence). V shed 4 bases and J shed 0 bases, with 21 bases lying between them. CDR3: CASSKQGGVVAMNTEAFS. The CDR3 nucleotides read TGTGCCAGTAGTAAACAGGGTGGGGTTGTCGCGATGAACACTGAAGCTTTCTCT.

CDR3 sequence: CSASPSGRSNEQFF. The CDR3 DNA reads as TGCAGTGCTAGTCCTAGCGGGAGAAGCAATGAGCAGTTCTTC. The chain recombines TRBV20-1 with TRBJ2-1; 10 bases fit TRBD2. The CDR3 runs 14 residues. The germline V gene encodes CDR1 DFQATT and CDR2 SNEGSKA (reference sequence). V was pared by 3 bases and J by 6 bases, with 5 bases of the junction left unmatched.

The chain combines TRBV19 with TRBJ2-2; 7 nucleotides align to TRBD2. Trimming cost V 7 bases and J 7 bases; bases outside gene matches: 12. Germline loops: CDR1 LNHDA, CDR2 SQIVND (reference sequence). The CDR3 covers 15 residues. The CDR3 sequence: CASNPTSAGVGELFF. The CDR3 coding sequence is TGTGCCAGTAATCCAACTAGCGCGGGAGTCGGGGAGCTGTTTTTT.

The chain is built from TRBV3-1 (or the pseudogene TRBV3-2) and TRBJ2-7; TRBD1 might be the D (6 bases). CDR1 is LGHDT and CDR2 is YNNKEL in the germline V gene (reference sequence). Trimming left V 2 bases short and J 2 bases short, with 10 bases between. The CDR3 extends over 14 amino acids. The CDR3 DNA is TGTGCCAGCAGCCAACAGGGGATGACCTACGAGCAGTACTTC. Its translation: CASSQQGMTYEQYF.

The chain recombines TRBV4-3 with TRBJ2-3; no clear D gene. The germline V gene has CDR1 LGHNA and CDR2 YSLEER. The V end was cut by 0 bases, the J end by 3 bases, with 7 bases between. This CDR3 contains 14 residues. This chain's CDR3 is CASSQDRVTDTQYF. DNA of the CDR3: TGCGCCAGCAGCCAAGATCGGGTTACAGATACGCAGTATTTT.

The chain employs TRBV5-1 and TRBJ1-2; TRBD1 matches 8 bases. The CDR3 extends over 14 amino acids. Germline values: CDR1 SGHRS, CDR2 YFSETQ. Trimming cost V 2 bases and J 8 bases; bases outside gene matches: 8. The CDR3 here is CASSLQGVQEGYTF. The CDR3 nucleotides are TGCGCCAGCAGCTTACAGGGGGTACAGGAGGGCTACACCTTC.

The chain is built from TRBV7-3 and TRBJ2-1, with TRBD2 as a possible D gene (6 bases). The CDR3 runs to 15 residues. Trimming shortened V by 5 bases and J by 7 bases, and 18 bases separated the two germline ends. Per the germline V gene, CDR1 is SGHTA and CDR2 is FQGTGA. CDR3 nucleotide sequence: TGTGCCAGCAGCCAGGACGGGAGAACGAGGAATGAGCAGTTCTTC. Its protein is CASSQDGRTRNEQFF.

The genes are TRBV7-6 and TRBJ1-1; D call uncertain. Germline V gene lookup returns CDR1 SGHVS and CDR2 FNYEAQ. Trimming took 4 bases from V and 8 from J, leaving 8 bases between them. The CDR3 sequence is 11 residues long. The CDR3 DNA is TGTGCCAGCAGCTCACAGATAGAAGCTTTCTTT. Protein sequence: CASSSQIEAFF.